These 19 T cell receptor beta chains share one sample of origin, sequenced in a study of graft-versus-host responses after intestinal transplantation. Sequencing was performed with immunoSEQ multiplex PCR; in TCRdb, only in-frame clones are kept and a portion is missing. The sample records under 130,000 clones, 93% being singletons. Their antigens remain unidentified. The material sequenced was unstimulated CD8+ T cells sorted from spleen or lymph node cells, taken before intestinal transplant. Every receptor here comes from a human donor who received an intestinal transplant.

The CDR3 spells CASSQENGVDTQYF. As DNA, the CDR3 is TGTGCCAGCAGCCAAGAAAACGGGGTGGATACGCAGTATTTT. The chain has TRBV4-2 and TRBJ2-3; tentatively, D is TRBD2 (5 bases). CDR3 size: 14 residues. The germline gives CDR1 LGHNA, CDR2 YNFKEQ. The V gene lost 0 bases and the J gene lost 6 bases, with 10 bases spanning the gap.

The rearrangement joins TRBV4-1 to TRBJ2-1, with TRBD1 matching 8 bases. The CDR3 is 13 residues long. Germline lookup yields CDR1 MGHRA and CDR2 YSYEKL. After removal of 1 base from V and 8 bases from J, the junction contained 1 base not matched to a gene. CDR3 coding DNA: TGCGCCAGCAGCCAAGGGACAGGGTATGAGCAGTTCTTC. It codes for CASSQGTGYEQFF.

This clone was seen only once. The V call is TRBV6-1, the J call TRBJ2-2; D remains unclear. V gave up 5 bases and J gave up 8 bases, with 6 bases separating them. The germline V gene encodes CDR1 MNHNS and CDR2 SASEGT. The CDR3 covers 11 residues. CDR3 DNA: TGTGCCAGCAGTTACGAGGGGGAGCTGTTTTTT. Translating gives CASSYEGELFF.

This chain links TRBV4-1 with TRBJ1-2; D uncertain. The CDR3 is 13 residues long. The V and J ends lost 1 base and 4 bases respectively, with 7 bases between them. Germline V gene data show CDR1 as MGHRA and CDR2 as YSYEKL. The CDR3 nucleotides are TGCGCCAGCAGCCAAGGGCCAGCCTATGGCTACACCTTC. It is translated as CASSQGPAYGYTF.

CDR3 sequence (DNA): TGTGCCAGCAGCTTGGGGACTAGCGGGTGGAATGAGCAGTTCTTC. Translating it yields CASSLGTSGWNEQFF. The chain uses TRBV13 and TRBJ2-1; TRBD2 agrees at 12 bases. With 3 bases clipped from V and 7 bases from J, the junction kept 4 bases outside the gene matches. Germline lookup yields CDR1 PRHDT and CDR2 FYEKMQ (reference sequence). The CDR3 totals 15 residues. The whole variable domain, filled in from reference TRBV13 and TRBJ2-1, reads AAGVIQSPRHLIKEKRETATLKCYPIPRHDTVYWYQQGPGQDPQFLISFYEKMQSDKGSIPDRFSAQQFSDYHSELNMSSLELGDSALYFCASSLGTSGWNEQFFGPGTRLTVL.

In the case of this clone: The germline gene is not matched at one end of the junction; a read error may be the cause. This chain connects TRBV6-1 to TRBJ2-5, with D perhaps matching TRBD2 (6 bases). The CDR3 runs 16 residues. Germline V lookup: CDR1 MNHNS, CDR2 SASEGT. The CDR3 region has the DNA TGTGCCAGCAGCGAAGAACCCGGGGGTGGATATGAGACCCAGTACTTC. Translation gives CASSEEPGGGYETQYF.

The rearrangement uses TRBV6-1 and TRBJ1-6; D unresolved. V shed 0 bases and J shed 0 bases, with 6 bases lying between them. This CDR3 region has 16 residues. Germline loops: CDR1 MNHNS, CDR2 SASEGT. The CDR3 sequence is CASSEAGNSYNSPLHF. The DNA of the CDR3 is TGTGCCAGCAGTGAAGCTGGGAACTCCTATAATTCACCCCTCCACTTT.

The V call is TRBV7-8, the J call TRBJ2-2; D remains unclear. The CDR3 covers 11 residues. The V end lost 2 bases, the J end lost 8 bases, and 3 bases lay between the germline ends. Germline loops: CDR1 SGHVS, CDR2 FQNEAQ. CDR3 sequence reads: CASSLSGELFF. The CDR3 coding sequence is TGTGCCAGCAGCTTATCGGGGGAGCTGTTTTTT.

The chain carries TRBV6-1 and TRBJ2-7, with D perhaps matching TRBD1 or TRBD2 (5 bases each). Germline CDR1 is MNHNS and CDR2 is SASEGT. V lost 9 bases, J lost 3 bases, and 12 bases lay in between. CDR3 size: 12 residues. The CDR3 coding sequence is TGTGCCAGACAGCGGCAGGGCTACGAGCAGTACTTC. It translates to CARQRQGYEQYF.

In this sample, this clone turned up once. The V gene is TRBV6-5, the J gene TRBJ2-1; D gene uncertain. This CDR3 contains 15 residues. Germline V gene sequence: CDR1 MNHEY, CDR2 SVGAGI. V was clipped by 2 bases and J by 0 bases, with 8 bases between them. The CDR3 is CASSYARSSYNEQFF. DNA of the CDR3: TGTGCCAGCAGTTACGCGCGAAGCTCCTACAATGAGCAGTTCTTC.

V is TRBV7-9 and J is TRBJ1-1, with 10 nucleotides matching TRBD1. Germline V gene sequence: CDR1 SEHNR, CDR2 FQNEAQ (reference sequence). Trimming removed 5 bases from V and 5 bases from J; junction bases left unmatched: 5. The CDR3 contains 14 residues. The CDR3: CASSPTGGRTEAFF. The CDR3 bases are TGTGCCAGCAGCCCGACAGGGGGCAGGACTGAAGCTTTCTTT.

The V gene is TRBV19, the J gene TRBJ2-1; D unclear. CDR3 length equals 10 residues. V lost 9 bases to trimming and J lost 7 bases, with 7 bases between them. Looked up from germline, CDR1 is LNHDA and CDR2 is SQIVND (reference sequence). The CDR3 DNA reads TGTGCCAGCCCTTCGAATGAGCAGTTCTTC. This translates into CASPSNEQFF.

The chain employs TRBV10-3 and TRBJ2-5; a weak D match, TRBD2 (6 bases). V lost 0 bases and J 0 bases, leaving 14 bases between the germline ends. The CDR3 covers 17 residues. CDR1 ENHRY and CDR2 SYGVKD come from the germline V gene. In DNA, the CDR3 is TGTGCCATCAGTGAGTCGCGCGGCGGGGTGAACCAAGAGACCCAGTACTTC. This sequence encodes CAISESRGGVNQETQYF.

The chain couples TRBV7-2 to TRBJ2-1; the match to TRBD2 covers 9 bases. The length of the CDR3 is 16 residues. From germline, CDR1 is SGHTA and CDR2 FQGNSA. The CDR3 is CASRQRGAYSYNEQFF. CDR3 nucleotide sequence: TGTGCATCCCGGCAGCGGGGGGCTTACTCCTACAATGAGCAGTTCTTC.

The chain has TRBV6-1 and TRBJ1-4; the D is unclear. V was cut by 6 bases and J by 6 bases, with 17 bases left in between. From germline, CDR1 is MNHNS and CDR2 SASEGT. The CDR3 extends over 15 amino acids. The CDR3 sequence is CASRGSYFLDEKLFF. CDR3 nucleotide sequence: TGTGCCAGCAGGGGATCCTATTTTTTGGATGAAAAACTGTTTTTT.

This rearrangement joins TRBV21-1 to TRBJ1-5. TRBV21-1 is assigned pseudogene status. The CDR3 totals 11 residues. This CDR3 is CASTAGQPQHF. The CDR3 nucleotides read TGTGCCAGTACCGCGGGCCAGCCCCAGCATTTT.

The chain combines TRBV2 with TRBJ2-3, with 7 bases aligning to TRBD2. The CDR3 has 16 residues. The germline CDR1 and CDR2 sequences are SNHLY and FYNNEI. V lost 6 bases to trimming and J lost 2 bases; unmatched junction nucleotides: 11. The CDR3 DNA follows: TGTGCCAGCAGCCCCCGGGCTAGCGGTTTCACAGATACGCAGTATTTT. This translates into CASSPRASGFTDTQYF.

The chain carries TRBV7-6 and TRBJ1-4; D remains unclear. Germline values: CDR1 SGHVS, CDR2 FNYEAQ. This CDR3 is 14 amino acids long. V was shortened by 5 bases and J by 6 bases, with 13 bases between the two germline ends. In DNA form, the CDR3 reads TGTGCCAGCAGCACCAATCGACAAGATGAAAAACTGTTTTTT. It specifies CASSTNRQDEKLFF.

The chain links TRBV7-8 to TRBJ1-4; D unresolved. Trimming pared 5 bases from V and 4 bases from J, leaving 5 bases between. The CDR3 consists of 12 residues. Germline CDR1 and CDR2: SGHVS and FQNEAQ. The CDR3 protein is CASSVVNEKLFF. The CDR3 bases are TGTGCCAGCAGCGTGGTTAATGAAAAACTGTTTTTT.